A selection of T cell receptor beta chains follows, all from one sample in a study of cytomegalovirus exposure and HLA in healthy donors. The assay was immunoSEQ multiplex PCR, and TCRdb's table has in-frame clones only and misses some. The data hold 110,000 to 150,000 clones, with roughly 88% observed a single time. Sample: PBMCs. These receptors were taken from a woman aged 18-29 years in good health and CMV-seropositive. Each CDR3 is given with its conserved first and last residue. The order of the fields is V gene, D gene, J gene, clone size, CDR3 length, CDR3 protein, CDR3 DNA. D genes are given only for firm matches. Clone size, where shown, is once, few, many, or a class for clones that have expanded.

v_gene: TRBV27; d_gene: -; j_gene: TRBJ1-5; abundance: -; len: 18; CDR3aa: CASSLSGLWTLSNQPQHF; CDR3nt: TGTGCCAGCAGTTTATCCGGCCTTTGGACACTTAGCAATCAGCCCCAGCATTTT
v_gene: TRBV10-3; d_gene: TRBD1; j_gene: TRBJ2-2; abundance: -; len: 14; CDR3aa: CAISVQGGSGELFF; CDR3nt: TGTGCCATCAGCGTACAGGGGGGATCCGGGGAGCTGTTTTTT
v_gene: TRBV28; d_gene: -; j_gene: TRBJ1-2; abundance: -; len: 16; CDR3aa: CASRWGYRLRRTGYTF; CDR3nt: TGTGCCAGCAGGTGGGGATACAGGTTGCGCCGCACGGGCTACACCTTC
v_gene: TRBV11-2; d_gene: TRBD2; j_gene: TRBJ2-1; abundance: -; len: 16; CDR3aa: CASSLSAGGVFDEQFF; CDR3nt: TGTGCCAGCAGCTTATCGGCGGGAGGGGTGTTCGATGAGCAGTTCTTC
v_gene: TRBV28; d_gene: TRBD2; j_gene: TRBJ2-7; abundance: -; len: 24; CDR3aa: CASSLWDAPGQLAGGGQYFYEQYF; CDR3nt: TGTGCCAGCAGTTTATGGGACGCTCCAGGGCAGCTAGCGGGAGGGGGGCAATATTTCTACGAGCAGTACTTC
v_gene: TRBV5-6; d_gene: -; j_gene: TRBJ2-7; abundance: -; len: 15; CDR3aa: CASSLIDLDIYEQYF; CDR3nt: TGTGCCAGCAGCTTGATTGACTTGGACATCTACGAGCAGTACTTC
v_gene: TRBV6-5; d_gene: -; j_gene: TRBJ1-6; abundance: -; len: 15; CDR3aa: CASSFDRRPNSPLHF; CDR3nt: TGTGCCAGCAGTTTTGACAGGAGACCGAATTCACCCCTCCACTTT
v_gene: TRBV18; d_gene: TRBD1; j_gene: TRBJ2-7; abundance: -; len: 14; CDR3aa: CASSRRDRSYEQYF; CDR3nt: TGTGCCAGCTCACGTCGGGACAGATCCTACGAGCAGTACTTC
v_gene: TRBV6-5; d_gene: TRBD1; j_gene: TRBJ2-7; abundance: -; len: 15; CDR3aa: CASSFAGTGNYEQYF; CDR3nt: TGTGCCAGCAGTTTTGCCGGGACAGGGAACTACGAGCAGTACTTC
v_gene: TRBV29-1; d_gene: TRBD1; j_gene: TRBJ2-7; abundance: -; len: 13; CDR3aa: CSVSGTGENEQYF; CDR3nt: TGCAGCGTTTCCGGGACAGGGGAAAACGAGCAGTACTTC
v_gene: TRBV10-3; d_gene: -; j_gene: TRBJ2-7; abundance: -; len: 14; CDR3aa: CAISERGSSYEQYF; CDR3nt: TGTGCCATCAGTGAGCGGGGAAGCTCCTACGAGCAGTACTTC
v_gene: TRBV7-9; d_gene: TRBD1; j_gene: TRBJ2-2; abundance: -; len: 16; CDR3aa: CASSSPTGGDGGELFF; CDR3nt: TGTGCCAGCAGCTCCCCGACAGGGGGCGATGGCGGGGAGCTGTTTTTT
v_gene: TRBV7-9; d_gene: TRBD1; j_gene: TRBJ1-1; abundance: -; len: 16; CDR3aa: CASSLKGQGVKAEAFF; CDR3nt: TGTGCCAGCAGCTTAAAAGGACAGGGAGTGAAAGCTGAAGCTTTCTTT
v_gene: TRBV4-2; d_gene: TRBD2; j_gene: TRBJ2-1; abundance: -; len: 11; CDR3aa: CASSHSGAEFF; CDR3nt: TGTGCCAGCAGCCATAGCGGGGCAGAGTTCTTC
v_gene: TRBV7-2; d_gene: TRBD1; j_gene: TRBJ1-6; abundance: few; len: 15; CDR3aa: CASSRQGDYNSPLHF; CDR3nt: TGTGCCAGCAGCCGACAGGGAGACTATAATTCACCCCTCCACTTT
v_gene: TRBV4-1; d_gene: TRBD1; j_gene: TRBJ1-5; abundance: few; len: 17; CDR3aa: CASSQDGPGGIGQPQHF; CDR3nt: TGCGCCAGCAGCCAAGATGGCCCAGGGGGAATTGGTCAGCCCCAGCATTTT
v_gene: TRBV5-8; d_gene: -; j_gene: TRBJ2-7; abundance: -; len: 13; CDR3aa: CASSLGPTREQYF; CDR3nt: TGTGCCAGCAGCTTGGGGCCGACGAGGGAGCAGTACTTC
v_gene: TRBV19; d_gene: -; j_gene: TRBJ2-6; abundance: -; len: 15; CDR3aa: CASSILSSGANVLTF; CDR3nt: TGTGCCAGTAGTATACTGTCGTCTGGGGCCAACGTCCTGACTTTC
v_gene: TRBV18; d_gene: -; j_gene: TRBJ1-1; abundance: -; len: 14; CDR3aa: CASFTDRGGTEAFF; CDR3nt: TGTGCCAGCTTTACGGACCGGGGAGGAACTGAAGCTTTCTTT
v_gene: TRBV7-3; d_gene: TRBD1; j_gene: TRBJ2-1; abundance: -; len: 13; CDR3aa: CASGQGSYNEQFF; CDR3nt: TGTGCCAGCGGACAGGGGTCCTACAATGAGCAGTTCTTC
v_gene: TRBV5-1; d_gene: -; j_gene: TRBJ2-5; abundance: -; len: 13; CDR3aa: CASSFGQQETQYF; CDR3nt: TGCGCCAGCAGCTTCGGACAGCAAGAGACCCAGTACTTC
v_gene: TRBV19; d_gene: -; j_gene: TRBJ1-6; abundance: few; len: 15; CDR3aa: CASSIGTRNNSPLHF; CDR3nt: TGTGCCAGTAGTATAGGAACGCGGAATAATTCACCCCTCCACTTT
v_gene: TRBV5-1; d_gene: TRBD1; j_gene: TRBJ2-7; abundance: -; len: 16; CDR3aa: CASSQGQTSTAYEQYF; CDR3nt: TGCGCCAGCAGCCAGGGACAGACTTCGACGGCTTACGAGCAGTACTTC
v_gene: TRBV14; d_gene: -; j_gene: TRBJ2-1; abundance: -; len: 13; CDR3aa: CASSRDWLNEQFF; CDR3nt: TGTGCCAGCAGCCGGGACTGGCTGAATGAGCAGTTCTTC
v_gene: TRBV19; d_gene: TRBD1; j_gene: TRBJ1-6; abundance: few; len: 14; CDR3aa: CASRGTGNHSPLHF; CDR3nt: TGTGCCAGCCGGGGGACAGGGAACCATTCACCCCTCCACTTT
v_gene: TRBV6-1; d_gene: -; j_gene: TRBJ1-2; abundance: -; len: 13; CDR3aa: CASSPGRDYGYTF; CDR3nt: TGTGCCAGCAGTCCAGGGCGCGACTATGGCTACACCTTC
v_gene: TRBV2; d_gene: TRBD1; j_gene: TRBJ2-4; abundance: -; len: 15; CDR3aa: CASSGDRLAKNIQYF; CDR3nt: TGTGCCAGCAGTGGGGACAGGCTGGCCAAAAACATTCAGTACTTC
v_gene: TRBV10-3; d_gene: TRBD2; j_gene: TRBJ2-3; abundance: -; len: 12; CDR3aa: CAIRTSGSPSVF; CDR3nt: TGTGCCATCCGAACAAGCGGGAGTCCTAGCGTTTTT
v_gene: TRBV6-5; d_gene: -; j_gene: TRBJ1-6; abundance: -; len: 12; CDR3aa: CASSYGSSPLHF; CDR3nt: TGTGCCAGCAGTTATGGGAGCTCACCCCTCCACTTT
v_gene: TRBV18; d_gene: -; j_gene: TRBJ1-2; abundance: -; len: 13; CDR3aa: CASSPPENYGYTF; CDR3nt: TGTGCCAGCTCACCACCCGAGAACTATGGCTACACCTTC
v_gene: TRBV28; d_gene: TRBD1; j_gene: TRBJ1-5; abundance: -; len: 13; CDR3aa: CASSGQDYQPQHF; CDR3nt: TGTGCCAGCAGTGGACAGGACTATCAGCCCCAGCATTTT
v_gene: TRBV5-1; d_gene: TRBD2; j_gene: TRBJ2-5; abundance: once; len: 15; CDR3aa: CASNPWGGPPETQYF; CDR3nt: TGCGCCAGCAACCCCTGGGGGGGTCCCCCGGAGACCCAGTACTTC
v_gene: TRBV10-3; d_gene: -; j_gene: TRBJ2-7; abundance: -; len: 13; CDR3aa: CAISESQGNEQYF; CDR3nt: TGTGCCATCAGTGAGTCCCAGGGGAACGAGCAGTACTTC
v_gene: TRBV2; d_gene: TRBD2; j_gene: TRBJ2-1; abundance: -; len: 14; CDR3aa: CARTESGGGNEQFF; CDR3nt: TGTGCCCGGACGGAAAGCGGGGGGGGCAATGAGCAGTTCTTC
v_gene: TRBV30; d_gene: TRBD1; j_gene: TRBJ1-4; abundance: -; len: 15; CDR3aa: CAWSSETGDHEKLFF; CDR3nt: TGTGCCTGGAGTTCCGAGACAGGGGACCATGAAAAACTGTTTTTT
v_gene: TRBV28; d_gene: -; j_gene: TRBJ1-2; abundance: -; len: 15; CDR3aa: CASSAGQGSVYGYTF; CDR3nt: TGTGCCAGCAGTGCGGGCCAGGGGTCGGTCTATGGCTACACCTTC
v_gene: TRBV5-1; d_gene: -; j_gene: TRBJ1-5; abundance: -; len: 15; CDR3aa: CASSFGSREEQPQHF; CDR3nt: TGCGCCAGCAGCTTTGGGTCCAGGGAGGAGCAGCCCCAGCATTTT
v_gene: TRBV19; d_gene: TRBD1; j_gene: TRBJ2-5; abundance: -; len: 13; CDR3aa: CASSTDREETQYF; CDR3nt: TGTGCCAGTAGTACTGACAGGGAAGAGACCCAGTACTTC
v_gene: TRBV10-3; d_gene: TRBD1; j_gene: TRBJ2-4; abundance: -; len: 15; CDR3aa: CAISESAGGANIQYF; CDR3nt: TGTGCCATCAGTGAGTCGGCAGGGGGCGCGAACATTCAGTACTTC
v_gene: TRBV19; d_gene: TRBD1; j_gene: TRBJ2-7; abundance: -; len: 15; CDR3aa: CASSISIRTGYEQYF; CDR3nt: TGTGCCAGTAGTATAAGTATAAGGACAGGTTACGAGCAGTACTTC
v_gene: TRBV29-1; d_gene: -; j_gene: TRBJ2-3; abundance: -; len: 12; CDR3aa: CSVGRGGDTQYF; CDR3nt: TGCAGCGTTGGACGGGGTGGAGATACGCAGTATTTT
v_gene: TRBV5-6; d_gene: -; j_gene: TRBJ2-7; abundance: -; len: 15; CDR3aa: CASSPPTGPSYEQYF; CDR3nt: TGTGCCAGCAGCCCACCGACAGGACCCTCCTACGAGCAGTACTTC
v_gene: TRBV9; d_gene: -; j_gene: TRBJ2-5; abundance: -; len: 15; CDR3aa: CASSVTIAEQETQYF; CDR3nt: TGTGCCAGCAGCGTTACGATAGCGGAACAAGAGACCCAGTACTTC
v_gene: TRBV9; d_gene: TRBD1; j_gene: TRBJ1-1; abundance: -; len: 13; CDR3aa: CASSEDRVTEAFF; CDR3nt: TGTGCCAGCAGCGAGGACAGGGTCACTGAAGCTTTCTTT
v_gene: TRBV5-1; d_gene: TRBD2; j_gene: TRBJ2-5; abundance: -; len: 15; CDR3aa: CASSGGTSDQETQYF; CDR3nt: TGCGCCAGCAGCGGCGGGACTAGCGACCAAGAGACCCAGTACTTC
v_gene: TRBV5-1; d_gene: TRBD1; j_gene: TRBJ1-2; abundance: -; len: 13; CDR3aa: CASSGGGDDLCTF; CDR3nt: TGCGCCAGCAGCGGAGGGGGCGACGACTTGTGCACCTTC
v_gene: TRBV5-4; d_gene: -; j_gene: TRBJ1-2; abundance: -; len: 13; CDR3aa: CASSRDRSYGYTF; CDR3nt: TGTGCCAGCAGCCGTGACAGATCCTATGGCTACACCTTC
v_gene: TRBV4-1; d_gene: -; j_gene: TRBJ2-5; abundance: -; len: 14; CDR3aa: CASSQLTGRETQYF; CDR3nt: TGCGCCAGCAGCCAATTAACAGGGCGGGAGACCCAGTACTTC
v_gene: TRBV7-8; d_gene: TRBD1; j_gene: TRBJ1-1; abundance: -; len: 15; CDR3aa: CASSLETGFSTEAFF; CDR3nt: TGTGCCAGCAGCTTAGAGACAGGGTTTAGCACTGAAGCTTTCTTT
v_gene: TRBV7-2; d_gene: TRBD1; j_gene: TRBJ2-5; abundance: -; len: 15; CDR3aa: CASSSRQGAGETQYF; CDR3nt: TGTGCCAGCAGTTCAAGACAGGGGGCAGGGGAGACCCAGTACTTC